Listed below are T cell receptor beta chains from one sample, sequenced in a study of T cell responses to AZD1222 COVID-19 vaccine. The table came from immunoSEQ multiplex PCR; TCRdb's copy has only in-frame clones and leaves some out. The repertoire holds roughly 97,000 clones, with around 86% as singletons. Sequenced material: peripheral blood, taken 28 days after the second dose of the MenACWY control vaccine. These TCRs come from an adult who received the MenACWY meningococcal vaccine as a control. The CDR3 runs from the conserved cysteine through the conserved F or W. Each record gives: clone size, V gene, J gene, D gene, CDR3 DNA, CDR3 protein. The D gene is left open where the match is weak. Clone size is not always given. Where it is, it says once, few, many or a class for expanded clones.

clone size: NA
V gene: TRBV5-5
J gene: TRBJ2-3
D gene: NA
CDR3 DNA: TGTGCCAGCAGCTTGGGATCGTCCTTCACAGATACGCAGTATTTT
CDR3 protein: CASSLGSSFTDTQYF

clone size: NA
V gene: TRBV29-1
J gene: TRBJ1-1
D gene: NA
CDR3 DNA: TGCAGCGCCCAAGGCCGCCAGGGAGAAGAAGCTTTCTTT
CDR3 protein: CSAQGRQGEEAFF

clone size: NA
V gene: TRBV7-2
J gene: TRBJ1-3
D gene: NA
CDR3 DNA: TGTGCCAGCAGTCAGGGGCCCAGCTCTGGAAACACCATATATTTT
CDR3 protein: CASSQGPSSGNTIYF

clone size: NA
V gene: TRBV18
J gene: TRBJ2-3
D gene: NA
CDR3 DNA: TGTGCCAGCTCACCTTCCATGGTGGCCAACCCTGAAGGCCCTAGCACAGATACGCAGTATTTT
CDR3 protein: CASSPSMVANPEGPSTDTQYF

clone size: NA
V gene: TRBV11-2
J gene: TRBJ1-4
D gene: NA
CDR3 DNA: TGTGCCAGCAGCTTAGCTTTAAGGGGGGATGAAAAACTGTTTTTT
CDR3 protein: CASSLALRGDEKLFF

clone size: NA
V gene: TRBV19
J gene: TRBJ2-3
D gene: TRBD2
CDR3 DNA: TGTGCCAGTAGTGGTAGCGGGGCGAGGAATACGCAGTATTTT
CDR3 protein: CASSGSGARNTQYF

clone size: once
V gene: TRBV4-2
J gene: TRBJ1-3
D gene: NA
CDR3 DNA: TGTGCCAGCAGCCAAGTCGGCCGGGACTCTGGAAACACCATATATTTT
CDR3 protein: CASSQVGRDSGNTIYF

clone size: once
V gene: TRBV5-1
J gene: TRBJ1-4
D gene: TRBD1
CDR3 DNA: TGCGCCAGCAGCGTTGGACAGGGAACTAATGAAAAACTGTTTTTT
CDR3 protein: CASSVGQGTNEKLFF

clone size: few
V gene: TRBV7-2
J gene: TRBJ1-2
D gene: TRBD1
CDR3 DNA: TGTGCCAGCAGCTTAAGGGGACAGGACGCTAACTATGGCTACACCTTC
CDR3 protein: CASSLRGQDANYGYTF

clone size: few
V gene: TRBV12-2
J gene: TRBJ2-7
D gene: NA
CDR3 DNA: TGTGCAAGTCGCTTAGGAGAGACCCGACAGGGAACGGTACCCTACGAGCAGTACTTC
CDR3 protein: CASRLGETRQGTVPYEQYF

clone size: NA
V gene: TRBV28
J gene: TRBJ2-7
D gene: NA
CDR3 DNA: TGTGCCAGCAGTTTGCCTTCTTGGGACCGCGAGCAGTACTTC
CDR3 protein: CASSLPSWDREQYF

clone size: NA
V gene: TRBV3-1/TRBV3-2
J gene: TRBJ2-2
D gene: NA
CDR3 DNA: TGTGCCAGCAGCCGCTCGACAGGTTACACCGGGGAGCTGTTTTTT
CDR3 protein: CASSRSTGYTGELFF

clone size: NA
V gene: TRBV5-6
J gene: TRBJ1-5
D gene: TRBD1
CDR3 DNA: TGTGCCAGCAGCTTGGCAGGGGGCGCTTCCAATCAGCCCCAGCATTTT
CDR3 protein: CASSLAGGASNQPQHF

clone size: NA
V gene: TRBV14
J gene: TRBJ1-3
D gene: NA
CDR3 DNA: TGTGCCAGCAGCCAGGTCTCTGGAAACACCATATATTTT
CDR3 protein: CASSQVSGNTIYF

clone size: NA
V gene: TRBV28
J gene: TRBJ2-3
D gene: NA
CDR3 DNA: TGTGCCAGCAGTTTCCCAGGAGCGGGCACAGATACGCAGTATTTT
CDR3 protein: CASSFPGAGTDTQYF

clone size: NA
V gene: TRBV20-1
J gene: TRBJ1-1
D gene: TRBD1
CDR3 DNA: TGCAGTGCTAGTCTTGGAAACACAGGGGTAGCTTTCTTT
CDR3 protein: CSASLGNTGVAFF

clone size: few
V gene: TRBV20-1
J gene: TRBJ1-5
D gene: NA
CDR3 DNA: TGCAGTGCTAGTTGGTCTGGCAATCAGCCCCAGCATTTT
CDR3 protein: CSASWSGNQPQHF

clone size: few
V gene: TRBV2
J gene: TRBJ1-4
D gene: NA
CDR3 DNA: TGTGCCAGCAGACAGGGTTTTGGGGAAAAACTGTTTTTT
CDR3 protein: CASRQGFGEKLFF

clone size: medium-sized
V gene: TRBV6-5
J gene: TRBJ2-1
D gene: TRBD1
CDR3 DNA: TGTGCCAGCAGTTACACCCCGCTGGACAGGGGAGACCGGTTCTTC
CDR3 protein: CASSYTPLDRGDRFF

clone size: NA
V gene: TRBV3-1/TRBV3-2
J gene: TRBJ1-3
D gene: NA
CDR3 DNA: TGTGCCAGCAGCCCCTCATTACAGGCTAGGTCTGGAAACACCATATATTTT
CDR3 protein: CASSPSLQARSGNTIYF

clone size: NA
V gene: TRBV5-4
J gene: TRBJ2-7
D gene: NA
CDR3 DNA: TGTGCCAGCGGCCTCGGAAATCCTCAGGGGACTCCGGGGGAGCAGTACTTC
CDR3 protein: CASGLGNPQGTPGEQYF

clone size: NA
V gene: TRBV10-2
J gene: TRBJ1-6
D gene: NA
CDR3 DNA: TGCGCCAGCAGTGCCTCAGGAGGGAGTTCACCCCTCCACTTT
CDR3 protein: CASSASGGSSPLHF

clone size: NA
V gene: TRBV3-1/TRBV3-2
J gene: TRBJ2-7
D gene: NA
CDR3 DNA: TGTGCCAGCAGCCAAGAGAAGGGGCGCGGGTCCTACGAGCAGTACTTC
CDR3 protein: CASSQEKGRGSYEQYF

clone size: NA
V gene: TRBV27
J gene: TRBJ1-2
D gene: NA
CDR3 DNA: TGTGCCAGCAGCTTGAGACAGTTCCTTACCTATGGCTACACCTTC
CDR3 protein: CASSLRQFLTYGYTF

clone size: NA
V gene: TRBV19
J gene: TRBJ1-6
D gene: TRBD1
CDR3 DNA: TGTGCCAGTAGTATAGTAGGAGGGGGCGGTAATTCACCCCTCCACTTT
CDR3 protein: CASSIVGGGGNSPLHF

clone size: NA
V gene: TRBV6-6
J gene: TRBJ1-2
D gene: NA
CDR3 DNA: TGTGCCAGCAGTTACTCGGCCGAAGCTAACTATGGCTACACCTTC
CDR3 protein: CASSYSAEANYGYTF

clone size: few
V gene: TRBV2
J gene: TRBJ1-5
D gene: NA
CDR3 DNA: TGTGCCAGCAGTTGGGACCCAAGGTATCAGCCCCAGCATTTT
CDR3 protein: CASSWDPRYQPQHF

clone size: once
V gene: TRBV4-3
J gene: TRBJ2-2
D gene: TRBD2
CDR3 DNA: TGCGCCAGCAGCCAAGAACCCGGGGGGGACACCGGGGAGCTGTTTTTT
CDR3 protein: CASSQEPGGDTGELFF

clone size: NA
V gene: TRBV6-2/TRBV6-3
J gene: TRBJ1-5
D gene: NA
CDR3 DNA: TGTGCCAGCAGTAACAGGGACAATCAGCCCCAGCATTTT
CDR3 protein: CASSNRDNQPQHF

clone size: NA
V gene: TRBV21-1
J gene: TRBJ2-5
D gene: NA
CDR3 DNA: TGTGCCAGCAGCAAAGTCGAGGGCCCGTACCAAGAGACCCAGTACTTC
CDR3 protein: CASSKVEGPYQETQYF

clone size: NA
V gene: TRBV4-3
J gene: TRBJ2-7
D gene: TRBD1
CDR3 DNA: TGCGCCAGCAGCTCAGGGGGCTACGAGCAGTACTTC
CDR3 protein: CASSSGGYEQYF

clone size: NA
V gene: TRBV19
J gene: TRBJ1-3
D gene: NA
CDR3 DNA: TGTGCCAGTACCCTCGGGACCTCCTCTGGAAACACCATATATTTT
CDR3 protein: CASTLGTSSGNTIYF

clone size: NA
V gene: TRBV5-1
J gene: TRBJ2-5
D gene: TRBD1
CDR3 DNA: TGCGCCAGCAGCTTGGCGGGCAGGGGGTCCCAAGAGACCCAGTACTTC
CDR3 protein: CASSLAGRGSQETQYF

clone size: NA
V gene: TRBV5-1
J gene: TRBJ1-6
D gene: NA
CDR3 DNA: TGCGCCAGCAGCGTTCAGGACAGAAGCAATTCACCCCTCCACTTT
CDR3 protein: CASSVQDRSNSPLHF

clone size: NA
V gene: TRBV25-1
J gene: TRBJ1-1
D gene: TRBD1
CDR3 DNA: TGTGCCAGCGGGACAGGGGTCCTAGTTGCTTTCTTT
CDR3 protein: CASGTGVLVAFF

clone size: NA
V gene: TRBV5-1
J gene: TRBJ1-6
D gene: NA
CDR3 DNA: TGCGCCAGCAGCTTGGAGCCCCAGGGAAACTCACCCCTCCACTTT
CDR3 protein: CASSLEPQGNSPLHF

clone size: NA
V gene: TRBV2
J gene: TRBJ1-1
D gene: TRBD1
CDR3 DNA: TGTGCCAGCATTCGACAGGGGGTGAACACTGAAGCTTTCTTT
CDR3 protein: CASIRQGVNTEAFF

clone size: few
V gene: TRBV27
J gene: TRBJ2-7
D gene: NA
CDR3 DNA: TGTGCCAGCAGTCCTGACCCCCGGGCCGGGCGGCCATACGAGCAGTACTTC
CDR3 protein: CASSPDPRAGRPYEQYF

clone size: NA
V gene: TRBV28
J gene: TRBJ1-5
D gene: TRBD1
CDR3 DNA: TGTGCCATCCACGACAGGGGAACGGGCAATCAGCCCCAGCATTTT
CDR3 protein: CAIHDRGTGNQPQHF

clone size: NA
V gene: TRBV7-9
J gene: TRBJ1-2
D gene: NA
CDR3 DNA: TGTGCCAGCAGCAACAGGGACTATGGCTACACCTTC
CDR3 protein: CASSNRDYGYTF

clone size: NA
V gene: TRBV6-2/TRBV6-3
J gene: TRBJ1-2
D gene: NA
CDR3 DNA: TGTGCCAGCAGTCCGGCGAGGGACGGAGGAATTAACTATGGCTACACCTTC
CDR3 protein: CASSPARDGGINYGYTF

clone size: NA
V gene: TRBV5-1
J gene: TRBJ2-7
D gene: NA
CDR3 DNA: TGCGCCAGCAGCTTGGGGCCAGGCGACTCCTACGAGCAGTACTTC
CDR3 protein: CASSLGPGDSYEQYF

clone size: NA
V gene: TRBV27
J gene: TRBJ2-7
D gene: NA
CDR3 DNA: TGTGCCAGCAGTTTATTTTCGAGCTCCTACGAGCAGTACTTC
CDR3 protein: CASSLFSSSYEQYF

clone size: NA
V gene: TRBV7-2
J gene: TRBJ1-6
D gene: NA
CDR3 DNA: TGTGCCAGCAGCTTAGTGTCTGCGGGGAATAATTCACCCCTCCACTTT
CDR3 protein: CASSLVSAGNNSPLHF

clone size: few
V gene: TRBV5-5
J gene: TRBJ1-2
D gene: TRBD1
CDR3 DNA: TGTGCCAGCAGCTGGGGGACAGATCACTATGGCTACACCTTC
CDR3 protein: CASSWGTDHYGYTF

clone size: once
V gene: TRBV19
J gene: TRBJ1-5
D gene: NA
CDR3 DNA: TGTGCCAGTAGTACCCGACGCTGGGATAGCAATCAGCCCCAGCATTTT
CDR3 protein: CASSTRRWDSNQPQHF

clone size: NA
V gene: TRBV18
J gene: TRBJ2-5
D gene: NA
CDR3 DNA: TGTGCCAGCTCACCAGGGAGCGGTGGCTCTGGGGAGACCCAGTACTTC
CDR3 protein: CASSPGSGGSGETQYF

clone size: NA
V gene: TRBV6-2/TRBV6-3
J gene: TRBJ2-7
D gene: TRBD2
CDR3 DNA: TGTGCCAGCAGTAACCCGGGACTAGCGGGTCCCGACTCCTACGAGCAGTACTTC
CDR3 protein: CASSNPGLAGPDSYEQYF

clone size: NA
V gene: TRBV11-2
J gene: TRBJ2-4
D gene: TRBD2
CDR3 DNA: TGTGCCAGCAGCCTGGGAGGGCGGGACATTCAGTACTTC
CDR3 protein: CASSLGGRDIQYF

clone size: once
V gene: TRBV5-6
J gene: TRBJ1-2
D gene: NA
CDR3 DNA: TGTGCCAGCAGCGTACGGACGGTTGGTCCCCTCTATGGCTACACCTTC
CDR3 protein: CASSVRTVGPLYGYTF

clone size: many
V gene: TRBV6-5
J gene: TRBJ2-7
D gene: TRBD1
CDR3 DNA: TGTGCCAGCAGTTATGGGACAGGGGCCACCTACGAGCAGTACTTC
CDR3 protein: CASSYGTGATYEQYF

clone size: once
V gene: TRBV4-1
J gene: TRBJ2-3
D gene: NA
CDR3 DNA: TGCGCCAGCAGCCAAGATCCGGGGTTTTCAGATACGCAGTATTTT
CDR3 protein: CASSQDPGFSDTQYF

clone size: NA
V gene: TRBV4-3
J gene: TRBJ2-1
D gene: NA
CDR3 DNA: TGCGCCAGCAGCCAAGAGTATCTCAACTACAATGAGCAGTTCTTC
CDR3 protein: CASSQEYLNYNEQFF

clone size: NA
V gene: TRBV3-1/TRBV3-2
J gene: TRBJ2-3
D gene: NA
CDR3 DNA: TGTGCCAGCAGCCTGGGGGGCCGGTGGAGCACAGATACGCAGTATTTT
CDR3 protein: CASSLGGRWSTDTQYF

clone size: NA
V gene: TRBV29-1
J gene: TRBJ2-7
D gene: NA
CDR3 DNA: TGCAGCGTTGAAGGGGGGGGCCACTACGAGCAGTACTTC
CDR3 protein: CSVEGGGHYEQYF